The T cell receptor (beta chain) under discussion was sequenced for a study of cytomegalovirus exposure and HLA in healthy donors. Broader study findings: The productive fraction for most TCR beta V segments was about 90% or about 30% in an earlier analysis. The study assumed roughly uniform donor sequencing depth for presence/absence analyses. Follow-up analysis later connected one missense variant in DCLRE1C with trimming of TCR beta V- and J-genes. The majority of TCR sequences were rare, yet some public TCRs appeared in many donors.

Note on this clone: Its antigen is as yet unknown.

Researchers ran the PCR with 60 Vbeta and 13 Jbeta primers. Clones were sequenced by immunoSEQ multiplex PCR, and TCRdb holds only the in-frame ones, with some missing. The sample lists around 53,000 clones, over 80% seen once, with 1.5% to 2% in the top ten. In germline, CDR1 is MGHRA, CDR2 YSYEKL. The CDR3 loop spans 17 amino acids. V lost 0 bases and J 5 bases, leaving 19 bases between the germline ends. This clonotype originated in a man aged 25-45 years in good health and CMV-seronegative. V is TRBV4-1 and J is TRBJ2-5; TRBD1 is a possible D gene (6 bases). The sample comprised PBMCs. CDR3 residues: CASSQEGGQINKETQYF. In nucleotides, the CDR3 is TGCGCCAGCAGCCAAGAAGGGGGACAAATTAATAAGGAGACCCAGTACTTC.